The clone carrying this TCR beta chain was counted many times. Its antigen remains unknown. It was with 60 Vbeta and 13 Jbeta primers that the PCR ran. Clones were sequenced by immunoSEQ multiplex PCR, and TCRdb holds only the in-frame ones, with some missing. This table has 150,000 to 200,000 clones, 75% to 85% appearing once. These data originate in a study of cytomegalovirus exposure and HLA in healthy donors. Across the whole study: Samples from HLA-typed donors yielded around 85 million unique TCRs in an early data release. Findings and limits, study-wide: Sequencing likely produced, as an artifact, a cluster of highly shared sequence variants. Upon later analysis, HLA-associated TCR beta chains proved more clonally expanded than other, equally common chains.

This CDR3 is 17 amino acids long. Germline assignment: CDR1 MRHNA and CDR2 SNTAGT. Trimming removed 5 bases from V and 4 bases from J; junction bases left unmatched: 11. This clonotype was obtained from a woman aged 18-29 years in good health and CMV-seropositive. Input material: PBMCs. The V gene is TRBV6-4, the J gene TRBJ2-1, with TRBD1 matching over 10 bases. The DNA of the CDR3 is TGTGCCAGCAGTCCTATGGCGGGACAGGGGCCTTACAATGAGCAGTTCTTC. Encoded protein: CASSPMAGQGPYNEQFF.